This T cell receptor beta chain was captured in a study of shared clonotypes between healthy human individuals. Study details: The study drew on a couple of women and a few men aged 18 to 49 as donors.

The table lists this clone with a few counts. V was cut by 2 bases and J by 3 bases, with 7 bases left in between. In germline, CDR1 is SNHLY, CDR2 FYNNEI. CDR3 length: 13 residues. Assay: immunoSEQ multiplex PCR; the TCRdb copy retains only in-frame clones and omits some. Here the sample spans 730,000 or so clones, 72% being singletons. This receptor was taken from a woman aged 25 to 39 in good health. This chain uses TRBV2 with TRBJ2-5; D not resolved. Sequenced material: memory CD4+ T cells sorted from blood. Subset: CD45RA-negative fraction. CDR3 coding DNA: TGTGCCAGCAGTGAAAGGAACAAAGAGACCCAGTACTTC. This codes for CASSERNKETQYF.